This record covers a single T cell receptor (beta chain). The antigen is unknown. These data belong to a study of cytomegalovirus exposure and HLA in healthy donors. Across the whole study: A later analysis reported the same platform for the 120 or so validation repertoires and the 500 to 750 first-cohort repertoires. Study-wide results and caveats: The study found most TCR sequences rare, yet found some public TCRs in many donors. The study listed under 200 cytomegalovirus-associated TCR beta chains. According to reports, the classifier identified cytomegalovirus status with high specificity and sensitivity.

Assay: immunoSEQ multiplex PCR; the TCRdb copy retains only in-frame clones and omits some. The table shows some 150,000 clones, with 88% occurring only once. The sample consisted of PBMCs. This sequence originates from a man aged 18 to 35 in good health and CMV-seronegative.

CDR3 nucleotide sequence: TGTGCCAGTAGTACCCGTGGACAGGGGGCACGGGGCTACACCTTC. Translating gives CASSTRGQGARGYTF. The chain joins TRBV19 to TRBJ1-2; 11 positions agree with TRBD1. Trimming took 4 bases from V and 8 from J; bases not matched to a gene: 9. The CDR3 loop spans 15 amino acids. Germline lookup yields CDR1 LNHDA and CDR2 SQIVND (reference sequence).